The following is a T cell receptor beta chain sequence with its context. The data stem from a study of T cell changes during pregnancy in multiple sclerosis. Assay used: immunoSEQ multiplex PCR; TCRdb lists only in-frame clones, some missing. The table has about 40,000 clones, nearly 90% seen once; the top ten hold 0.75% to 1%. Trimming cost V 4 bases and J 7 bases, with 11 bases left between them. This CDR3 comprises 13 residues. CDR1 and CDR2 from the germline V gene are ENHRY and SYGVKD. This sample comprised CD4+ T cells from peripheral blood mononuclear cells, obtained after pregnancy. This chain connects TRBV10-3 to TRBJ2-1; D might be TRBD2 (7 bases). This clonotype originated in a female donor with multiple sclerosis, enrolled in a pregnancy study. CDR3 region: CAISGGGRNEQFF. In DNA form, the CDR3 reads TGTGCCATCAGTGGGGGGGGGCGAAATGAGCAGTTCTTC.